This T cell receptor (beta chain) is from a study of CXCR3-negative and CXCR3-positive naive CD8 T cells. Broader study findings: Freshly isolated PBMCs were used in most assays, given partial CXCR3 loss after freezing. Diversity ran similarly high across both naive subsets but far lower in memory CD8+ cells. Both naive subsets, CXCR3-negative and CXCR3-positive, displayed similar TRBV-TRBJ usage, unlike memory cells.

CDR3 length: 14 residues. In germline, CDR1 is SGHTA, CDR2 FQGNSA. The method, 5' RACE with UMI labels, was used to prepare the TRB cDNA libraries. TCRdb derives one entry per CDR3 protein from the 5' RACE reads, leaving out DNA. This listing includes about 30,000 distinct CDR3 sequences. Comments on this clonotype: The antigen is not known.

Sorts performed in triplicate captured 300,000 or so cells each from every CD8+ T cell subset. This clonotype was sampled from a human donor in good health. Some clones in this sample may be carry-over from other donors' samples. V and J are TRBV7-2 and TRBJ2-7. Sequenced: memory CD8+ T cells from blood. This chain's CDR3 is CASTPVEARPEQYF.